A selection of T cell receptor beta chains follows, all from one sample in a study of T cells after yellow fever vaccination. TCRdb recomputed calls from the 5' RACE reads with MiXCR, one row per CDR3 protein. The table has some 110,000 distinct CDR3 sequences, under 8% seen once. The specimen was CD4+ T cells sorted from PBMCs, collected roughly 10 days after the first yellow fever vaccination. Every receptor here comes from a man in his late teens or twenties who received the YFV17D yellow fever vaccine. Each CDR3 is given with its conserved first and last residue. The D gene is left open where the match is weak. Only some rows state a clone size, as once, few, many or a class for expanded clones.

D gene | clone size | J gene | CDR3 length | V gene | CDR3 DNA | CDR3 protein
NA | many | TRBJ1-1 | 12 | TRBV24-1 | TGTGCCACCAGTGATTCGACCACTGAAGCTTTCTTT | CATSDSTTEAFF
TRBD1 | few | TRBJ2-5 | 15 | TRBV14 | TGTGCCAGCAGCCACGCCGGGACAGGGGTCGAGACCCAGTACTTC | CASSHAGTGVETQYF
TRBD1 | many | TRBJ1-2 | 16 | TRBV24-1 | TGTGCCACCAGTGATCCTTTCCAGGGGGAAGGCTATGGCTACACCTTC | CATSDPFQGEGYGYTF
TRBD2 | many | TRBJ2-5 | 13 | TRBV20-1 | TGCAGTGCACCAGGGACTAACGGGGAGACCCAGTACTTC | CSAPGTNGETQYF
NA | many | TRBJ2-1 | 14 | TRBV5-1 | TGCGCCAGCAGCCTGAATACAGGGTTCCGAGGTCGGTTCTTC | CASSLNTGFRGRFF
NA | many | TRBJ1-2 | 14 | TRBV3-1 | TGTGCCAGCAGCCTAACAACAGGGTCTAATGGCTACACCTTC | CASSLTTGSNGYTF
NA | many | TRBJ2-3 | 13 | TRBV7-2 | TGTGCCAGCAGCTCTCCTTTCCGGGATACGCAGTATTTT | CASSSPFRDTQYF
NA | many | TRBJ1-2 | 12 | TRBV28 | TGTGCCAGCAAATATTGGGGCTATGGCTACACCTTC | CASKYWGYGYTF
NA | many | TRBJ2-7 | 14 | TRBV10-3 | TGTGCCATCAGTGAGCCGGACGTTGACTACGAGCAGTACTTC | CAISEPDVDYEQYF
TRBD2 | few | TRBJ2-4 | 14 | TRBV5-4 | TGTGCCAGCAGGGGGGAGGGGGCCAAAAACATTCAGTACTTC | CASRGEGAKNIQYF
NA | many | TRBJ1-1 | 11 | TRBV5-1 | TGCGCCAGCAGCTTGGCAGGGCGCGCTTTCTTT | CASSLAGRAFF
NA | many | TRBJ1-5 | 15 | TRBV12-3/TRBV12-4 | TGTGCCAGCAGTTTAATGGCAGGACTCAATCAGCCCCAGCATTTT | CASSLMAGLNQPQHF
NA | many | TRBJ2-7 | 13 | TRBV18 | TGTGCCAGCTCACCATTGGGGGGAGACGAGCAGTACTTC | CASSPLGGDEQYF
NA | few | TRBJ2-1 | 12 | TRBV4-3 | TGCGCCAGCAGTGAACAGGGCAATGAGCAGTTCTTC | CASSEQGNEQFF
TRBD1 | many | TRBJ2-5 | 15 | TRBV18 | TGTGCCAGCTCACCACGACAGGGGGAAGGAGAGACCCAGTACTTC | CASSPRQGEGETQYF
TRBD1 | medium-sized | TRBJ2-3 | 16 | TRBV12-3/TRBV12-4 | TGTGCCAGCAGTTTATGGGGTGCAGGGGGCGCAGATACGCAGTATTTT | CASSLWGAGGADTQYF
TRBD2 | many | TRBJ2-3 | 17 | TRBV5-1 | TGCGCCAGCAGCTCAGGACTAGCGGGGGCCGGCACAGATACGCAGTATTTT | CASSSGLAGAGTDTQYF
NA | few | TRBJ1-3 | 17 | TRBV5-5 | TGTGCCAGCAGCTTAGCCCCAGGGTTGAACTCTGGAAACACCATATATTTT | CASSLAPGLNSGNTIYF
NA | NA | TRBJ1-5 | 15 | TRBV6-1 | TGTGCCAGCAGTCGTACCTCCTCCAGCAATCAGCCCCAGCATTTT | CASSRTSSSNQPQHF
NA | few | TRBJ1-1 | 13 | TRBV18 | TGTGCCAGCTCACCATTTAAGGGCACTGAAGCTTTCTTT | CASSPFKGTEAFF
NA | many | TRBJ2-2 | 13 | TRBV7-3 | TGTGCCAGCAGCTCCGTTAAAGGCGGGGAGCTGTTTTTT | CASSSVKGGELFF
NA | few | TRBJ2-5 | 15 | TRBV10-2 | TGCGCCAGCAGTGAGCAGGGGACAATCCAAGAGACCCAGTACTTC | CASSEQGTIQETQYF